The entry below gives a single TCR beta chain sequence along with its context. Its antigen is currently unknown. This entry is derived from a study of cytomegalovirus exposure and HLA in healthy donors. Researchers ran the PCR with 60 Vbeta and 13 Jbeta primers. Generated by immunoSEQ multiplex PCR, the TCRdb table keeps only in-frame clones and is missing some. The sample shows just over 150,000 clones, and about 2.2% sits with its ten largest clones. The CDR3 runs to 15 residues. Trimming took off 5 bases at V and 8 bases at J, with 22 bases between the two ends. Germline values: CDR1 SGHRS, CDR2 YFSETQ. Study results and limitations: Specific recognition of CMV antigens was confirmed in vitro for three chains (all CMV-associated).

Input material: PBMCs. This receptor was obtained from a man aged 25 to 40 in good health and CMV-seronegative. This chain joins TRBV5-1 and TRBJ1-2, with D uncertain. The CDR3 loop is CASRRLTGSWEGYTF. In nucleotides, the CDR3 is TGCGCCAGCAGGAGGCTAACCGGGAGCTGGGAGGGCTACACCTTC.